The 18 T cell receptor beta chains reported below all come from one sample, sequenced in a study of regulatory T cells in long-lasting Graves disease. Construction of the TCR beta libraries employed iRepertoire HTBI primers in conjunction with Arm-PCR of CDR3 regions. One entry per CDR3 protein results from TCRdb running MiXCR on the multiplex PCR reads. The data show hundreds of thousands of distinct CDR3 sequences, about 15% seen once. Time point meaning: newly diagnosed GD, antithyroid drugs for less than 3 months. The TCR library was made from RNA that had been extracted from PBMCs in TRIzol. The data also belong to a second study, concerning T cells in Graves' hyperthyroidism and ophthalmopathy.

The sample consisted of peripheral blood mononuclear cells (PBMCs), taken at new diagnosis, from a patient treated with antithyroid drugs. Source of these receptors: a woman aged 25-40 years with Graves disease.

This clonotype showed up many times. The chain couples TRBV28 to TRBJ1-5, with a tentative D call TRBD1 (5 bases). The CDR3 loop spans 13 amino acids. CDR1 MDHEN and CDR2 SYDVKM come from the germline V gene. Trimming removed 6 bases at V and 4 bases at J, with 10 bases between. CDR3 protein: CASRSGVNQPQHF. The CDR3 nucleotides are TGTGCCAGCAGGTCGGGGGTGAATCAGCCCCAGCATTTT.

The chain links TRBV5-1 to TRBJ2-3; 11 bases are shared with TRBD2. V was clipped by 4 bases and J by 1 base; unmatched bases: 8. Germline-derived CDR1 and CDR2 are SGHRS and YFSETQ. The CDR3 spans 17 residues. As DNA, the CDR3 is TGCGCCAGCAGCCTTGCAGGGACTAGCGGCCGCACAGATACGCAGTATTTT. This codes for CASSLAGTSGRTDTQYF.

This rearrangement joins TRBV15 to TRBJ1-5; 7 bases match TRBD1. The ends lost 1 base at V and 5 bases at J; junction bases unmatched: 8. CDR3 size: 16 residues. Germline V lookup: CDR1 LNHNV, CDR2 YYDKDF (reference sequence). The CDR3 loop is CATSRVRDSPYQPQHF. CDR3 nucleotides: TGTGCCACCAGCAGAGTCCGGGACAGTCCTTATCAGCCCCAGCATTTT.

The gene calls are TRBV14 and TRBJ1-1; D uncertain. CDR3 length equals 13 residues. Per germline, CDR1 SGHDN and CDR2 FVKESK. Trimming cost V 4 bases and J 1 base, with 7 bases left between them. CDR3 sequence (DNA): TGTGCCAGCAGCCCCACCCAGAACACTGAAGCTTTCTTT. Its translation is CASSPTQNTEAFF.

V is TRBV7-8 and J is TRBJ1-5; D not resolved. Germline loops: CDR1 SGHVS, CDR2 FQNEAQ. V lost 3 bases to trimming and J lost 2 bases, with 14 bases between them. This CDR3 contains 16 residues. The CDR3 reads CASSFTGLRGNQPQHF. In DNA form, the CDR3 reads TGTGCCAGCAGCTTTACGGGCTTGAGGGGCAATCAGCCCCAGCATTTT.

This clonotype came up once. Just one base apart from a much larger clone, this may be a read error. The chain couples TRBV3-1 to TRBJ1-1; D is uncertain. There are 13 residues in the CDR3. Per the germline V gene, CDR1 is LGHDT and CDR2 is YNNKEL (reference sequence). The V end was cut by 8 bases, the J end by 5 bases, with 15 bases between. The CDR3 coding sequence is TGTGCCAGCGGGTTTATCCGGGAGACTGAAGCTTTCTTT. This gives the protein CASGFIRETEAFF. Complete variable domain (other parts from reference TRBV3-1 and TRBJ1-1): DTAVSQTPKYLVTQMGNDKSIKCEQNLGHDTMYWYKQDSKKFLKIMFSYNNKELIINETVPNRFSPKSPDKAHLNLHINSLELGDSAVYFCASGFIRETEAFFGQGTRLTVV.

Here the CDR3 DNA reads TGTGCCAGCAGCACGGAAAGGGGGTTGGATCAGCCCCAGCATTTT. Protein sequence: CASSTERGLDQPQHF. This chain uses TRBV28 with TRBJ1-5; the D gene is possibly TRBD1 (6 bases). V was cut by 6 bases and J by 5 bases, with 17 bases left in between. The CDR3 has 15 amino acids. Germline loops: CDR1 MDHEN, CDR2 SYDVKM. Supplemented by reference TRBV28 and TRBJ1-5, the full variable domain reads DVKVTQSSRYLVKRTGEKVFLECVQDMDHENMFWYRQDPGLGLRLIYFSYDVKMKEKGDIPEGYSVSREKKERFSLILESASTNQTSMYLCASSTERGLDQPQHFGDGTRLSIL.

There are a few counts of this clonotype. The chain couples TRBV18 to TRBJ1-4; D unclear. Germline CDR1 is KGHSH and CDR2 is LQKENI. With 1 base removed from V and 7 bases from J, the gap between germline ends came to 4 bases. The CDR3 covers 12 residues. CDR3 bases: TGTGCCAGCTCACCACAGGCTGAAAAACTGTTTTTT. This encodes CASSPQAEKLFF.

This clonotype has a count of ten or more. The CDR3 loop is CSAQTVEAFF. The CDR3 coding sequence is TGCAGTGCCCAGACGGTGGAAGCTTTCTTT. This chain uses TRBV20-1 with TRBJ1-1; D is unresolved. The germline V and J ends were trimmed by 6 bases and 8 bases, with 10 bases remaining between them. The CDR3 totals 10 residues. CDR1 DFQATT and CDR2 SNEGSKA come from the germline V gene (reference sequence).

There are many counts of this clonotype. The V gene is TRBV7-3, the J gene TRBJ2-1; maybe TRBD1 (5 bases). Trimming shortened V by 0 bases and J by 10 bases, and 10 bases separated the two germline ends. The germline gives CDR1 SGHTA, CDR2 FQGTGA. The CDR3 is 13 residues long. The CDR3 DNA reads as TGTGCCAGCAGCTTAACAGGGGCCTCCGAGCAGTTCTTC. Protein product: CASSLTGASEQFF.

J is TRBJ2-2 and V is TRBV27, with no clear D. This CDR3 is 12 amino acids long. Per germline, CDR1 MNHEY and CDR2 SMNVEV (reference sequence). V gave up 3 bases and J gave up 7 bases, with 6 bases separating them. CDR3 sequence reads: CASSLSFGELFF. The CDR3 DNA is TGTGCCAGCAGTTTGAGTTTCGGGGAGCTGTTTTTT.

This clonotype was counted between two and nine times. This rearrangement joins TRBV27 to TRBJ2-5; no clear D gene. Trimming removed 0 bases at V and 5 bases at J, with 7 bases between. The CDR3 covers 13 residues. Per germline, CDR1 MNHEY and CDR2 SMNVEV (reference sequence). The CDR3 reads CASSLSALETQYF. CDR3 bases: TGTGCCAGCAGTTTATCGGCGCTGGAGACCCAGTACTTC.

This clonotype has more than one count but fewer than ten. V is TRBV6-1 and J is TRBJ2-1; 8 positions agree with TRBD2. The junction had 3 bases not matched to a gene; V was cut back by 2 bases and J by 9 bases. The CDR3 is 13 residues long. The V gene's germline CDR1 is MNHNS and CDR2 SASEGT. DNA for the CDR3: TGTGCCAGCAGTGAATCGGGGGGGTTTGAGCAGTTCTTC. This codes for CASSESGGFEQFF.

This sequence joins TRBV12-3 or TRBV12-4 and TRBJ2-6, with 10 bases matching TRBD1. The trim removed 7 bases at V and 0 bases at J, leaving 9 bases unmatched. This CDR3 region has 18 residues. CDR3 in amino acids: CASKEIRDRGSGANVLTF. CDR3 nucleotides: TGTGCCAGCAAAGAGATCCGGGACAGGGGCTCTGGGGCCAACGTCCTGACTTTC.

The V gene is TRBV5-1, the J gene TRBJ1-4; 10 bases map to TRBD1. Germline CDR1 and CDR2: SGHRS and YFSETQ. J was trimmed by 10 bases and V by 4 bases; bases with no gene match: 7. The CDR3 extends over 14 amino acids. The CDR3 is CASSPDRGSRKLFF. CDR3 in DNA: TGCGCCAGCAGCCCGGACAGGGGGTCTCGAAAACTGTTTTTT.

This clonotype has a handful of counts. The rearrangement joins TRBV29-1 to TRBJ2-1, with D tentatively TRBD2 (6 bases). V shed 6 bases and J shed 5 bases, with 14 bases lying between them. The CDR3 is 13 residues long. Germline CDR1 reads SQVTM; CDR2 reads ANQGSEA. CDR3 in amino acids: CSVKRGGNNEQFF. The CDR3, as DNA: TGCAGCGTGAAACGGGGAGGAAACAATGAGCAGTTCTTC.

At least ten counts were recorded for this clonotype. Written as DNA, the CDR3 is TGTGCCAGCAGCGGGACGGCCTACAATGAGCAGTTCTTC. Its translation is CASSGTAYNEQFF. V usage is TRBV2 and J usage is TRBJ2-1; D tentatively fits TRBD1 or TRBD2 (5 bases each). CDR1 is SNHLY, CDR2 FYNNEI, per germline. V lost 6 bases to trimming and J lost 2 bases, with 8 bases between them. The CDR3 contains 13 residues.

This clonotype was detected ten times or more. This chain uses TRBV6-1 with TRBJ2-2; 8 bases align to TRBD2. Germline CDR1 reads MNHNS; CDR2 reads SASEGT. Trimming took 6 bases from V and 5 from J; bases not matched to a gene: 8. The CDR3 is made up of 15 amino acids. The CDR3 spells CASRGGGRRTGELFF. CDR3 nucleotide sequence: TGTGCCAGCAGGGGGGGCGGGAGGAGAACCGGGGAGCTGTTTTTT.